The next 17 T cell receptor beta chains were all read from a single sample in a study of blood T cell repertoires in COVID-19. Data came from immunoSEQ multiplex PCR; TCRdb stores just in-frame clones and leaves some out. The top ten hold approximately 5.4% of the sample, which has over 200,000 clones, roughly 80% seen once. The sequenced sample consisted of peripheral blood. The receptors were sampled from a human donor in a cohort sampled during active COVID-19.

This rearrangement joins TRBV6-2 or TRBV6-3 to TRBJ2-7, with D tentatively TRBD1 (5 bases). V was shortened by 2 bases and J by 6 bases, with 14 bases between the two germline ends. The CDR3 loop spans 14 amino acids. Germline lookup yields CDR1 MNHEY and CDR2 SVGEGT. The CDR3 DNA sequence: TGTGCCAGCAGTTACCAGGCAGGGCGAGCCGAGCAGTACTTC. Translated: CASSYQAGRAEQYF.

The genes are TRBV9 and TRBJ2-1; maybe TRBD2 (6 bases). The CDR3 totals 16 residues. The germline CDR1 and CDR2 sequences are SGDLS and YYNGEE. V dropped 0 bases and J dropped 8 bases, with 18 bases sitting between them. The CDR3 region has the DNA TGTGCCAGCAGCGTAGGAAGGACTACGATCGTTGATGAGCAGTTCTTC. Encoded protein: CASSVGRTTIVDEQFF.

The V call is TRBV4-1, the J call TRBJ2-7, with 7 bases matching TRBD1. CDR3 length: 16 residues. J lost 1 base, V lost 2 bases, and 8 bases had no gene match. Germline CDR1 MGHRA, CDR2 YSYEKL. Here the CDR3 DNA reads TGCGCCAGCAGCCAAACCCTGACAGGGAATTCCTACGAGCAGTACTTC. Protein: CASSQTLTGNSYEQYF.

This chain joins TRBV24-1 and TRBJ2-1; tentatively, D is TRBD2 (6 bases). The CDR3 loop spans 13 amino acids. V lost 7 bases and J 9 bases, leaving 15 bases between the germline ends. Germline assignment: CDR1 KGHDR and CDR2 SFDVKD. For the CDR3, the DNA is TGTGCCACCAGCGGCGGGGTAGAGGGTGAGCAGTTCTTC. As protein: CATSGGVEGEQFF.

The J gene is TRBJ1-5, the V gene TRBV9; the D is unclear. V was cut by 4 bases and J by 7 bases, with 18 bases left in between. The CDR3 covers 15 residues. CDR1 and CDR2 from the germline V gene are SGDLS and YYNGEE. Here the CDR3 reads CASSSGPIPGQPQHF. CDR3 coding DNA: TGTGCCAGCAGCTCCGGGCCCATTCCGGGGCAGCCCCAGCATTTT. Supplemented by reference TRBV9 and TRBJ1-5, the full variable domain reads DSGVTQTPKHLITATGQRVTLRCSPRSGDLSVYWYQQSLDQGLQFLIQYYNGEERAKGNILERFSAQQFPDLHSELNLSSLELGDSALYFCASSSGPIPGQPQHFGDGTRLSIL.

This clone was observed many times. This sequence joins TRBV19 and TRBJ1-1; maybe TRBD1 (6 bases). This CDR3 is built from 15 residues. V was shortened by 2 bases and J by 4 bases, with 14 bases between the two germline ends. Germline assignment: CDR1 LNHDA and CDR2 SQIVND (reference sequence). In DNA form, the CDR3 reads TGTGCCAGTAGTATATGGGGGGGCAGGAGCACTGAAGCTTTCTTT. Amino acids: CASSIWGGRSTEAFF. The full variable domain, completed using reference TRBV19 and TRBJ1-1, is DGGITQSPKYLFRKEGQNVTLSCEQNLNHDAMYWYRQDPGQGLRLIYYSQIVNDFQKGDIAEGYSVSREKKESFPLTVTSAQKNPTAFYLCASSIWGGRSTEAFFGQGTRLTVV.

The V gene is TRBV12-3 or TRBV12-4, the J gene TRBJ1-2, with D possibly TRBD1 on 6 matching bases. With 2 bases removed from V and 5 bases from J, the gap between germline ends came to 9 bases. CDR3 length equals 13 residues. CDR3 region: CASSLRQGYGYTF. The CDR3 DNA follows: TGTGCCAGCAGTTTACGGCAGGGGTATGGCTACACCTTC.

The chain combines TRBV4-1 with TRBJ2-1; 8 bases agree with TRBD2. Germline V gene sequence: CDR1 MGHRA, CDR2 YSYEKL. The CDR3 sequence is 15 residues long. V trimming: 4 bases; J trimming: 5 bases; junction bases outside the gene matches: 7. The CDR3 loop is CASSLSGRLNNEQFF. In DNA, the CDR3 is TGCGCCAGCAGCCTAAGCGGGAGACTCAACAATGAGCAGTTCTTC.

CDR3 protein: CASSLAGPGELFF. The CDR3 DNA reads TGTGCCAGCAGCCTTGCGGGCCCCGGGGAGCTGTTTTTT. This rearrangement joins TRBV3-1 (or the pseudogene TRBV3-2) to TRBJ2-2, with a weak D call TRBD2 (5 bases). V was cut by 4 bases and J by 6 bases, with 9 bases left in between. CDR1 is LGHDT, CDR2 YNNKEL, per germline (reference sequence). There are 13 residues in the CDR3.

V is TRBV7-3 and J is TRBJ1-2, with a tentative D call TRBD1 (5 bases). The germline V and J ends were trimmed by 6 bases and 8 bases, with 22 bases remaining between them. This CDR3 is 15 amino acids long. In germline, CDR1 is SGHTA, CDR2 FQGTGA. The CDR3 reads CASSPGQGPFDGYTF. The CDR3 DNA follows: TGTGCCAGCAGTCCTGGGCAGGGTCCATTCGACGGCTACACCTTC.

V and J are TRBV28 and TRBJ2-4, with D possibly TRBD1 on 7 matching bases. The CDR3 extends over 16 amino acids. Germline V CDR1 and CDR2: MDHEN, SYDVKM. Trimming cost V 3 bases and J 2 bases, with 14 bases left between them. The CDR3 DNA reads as TGTGCCAGCAGTTTTAAGGCAGGGGGGACCAAAAACATTCAGTACTTC. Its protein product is CASSFKAGGTKNIQYF.

The CDR3 region is CATSREAQGHSIQYF. For the CDR3, the DNA is TGTGCCACCAGCAGAGAAGCACAGGGTCACAGCATTCAGTACTTC. The chain combines TRBV15 with TRBJ2-4, with a possible D match to TRBD1 (6 bases). The V end was cut by 0 bases, the J end by 9 bases, with 15 bases between. In germline, CDR1 is LNHNV, CDR2 YYDKDF (reference sequence). This CDR3 is 15 amino acids long.

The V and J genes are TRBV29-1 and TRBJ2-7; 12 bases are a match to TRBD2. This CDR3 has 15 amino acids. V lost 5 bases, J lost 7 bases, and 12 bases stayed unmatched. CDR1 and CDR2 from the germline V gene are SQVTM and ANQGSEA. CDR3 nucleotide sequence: TGCAGCGTTACGGGACTAGCGGGTGCCAGGGGTGAGCAGTACTTC. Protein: CSVTGLAGARGEQYF.

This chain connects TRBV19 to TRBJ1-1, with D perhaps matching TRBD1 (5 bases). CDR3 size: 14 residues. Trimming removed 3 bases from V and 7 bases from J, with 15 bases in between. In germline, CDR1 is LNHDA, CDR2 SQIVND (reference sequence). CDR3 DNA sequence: TGTGCCAGTAGTATTGCGGGGCAGGCGGGTGAAGCTTTCTTT. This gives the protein CASSIAGQAGEAFF.

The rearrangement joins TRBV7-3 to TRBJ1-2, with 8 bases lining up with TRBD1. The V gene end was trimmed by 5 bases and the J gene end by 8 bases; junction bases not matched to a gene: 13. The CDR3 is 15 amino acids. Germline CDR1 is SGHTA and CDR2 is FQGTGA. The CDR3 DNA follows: TGTGCCAGCAGCGTTGGACAGGGTAACTCTGGCGGCTACACCTTC. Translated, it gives CASSVGQGNSGGYTF.

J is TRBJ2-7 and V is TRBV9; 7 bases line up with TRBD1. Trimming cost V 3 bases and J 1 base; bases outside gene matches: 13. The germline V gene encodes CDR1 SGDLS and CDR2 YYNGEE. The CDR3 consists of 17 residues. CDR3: CASSGGSRQGESYEQYF. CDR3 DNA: TGTGCCAGCAGCGGCGGCAGCCGACAGGGAGAGTCCTACGAGCAGTACTTC. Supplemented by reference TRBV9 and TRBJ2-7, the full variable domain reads DSGVTQTPKHLITATGQRVTLRCSPRSGDLSVYWYQQSLDQGLQFLIQYYNGEERAKGNILERFSAQQFPDLHSELNLSSLELGDSALYFCASSGGSRQGESYEQYFGPGTRLTVT.

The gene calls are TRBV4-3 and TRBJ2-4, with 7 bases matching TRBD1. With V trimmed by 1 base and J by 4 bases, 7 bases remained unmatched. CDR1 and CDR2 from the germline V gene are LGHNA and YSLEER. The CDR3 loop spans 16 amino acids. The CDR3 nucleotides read TGCGCCAGCAGCCAAGTCTTAGAACAGGGGAAAAACATTCAGTACTTC. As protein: CASSQVLEQGKNIQYF.